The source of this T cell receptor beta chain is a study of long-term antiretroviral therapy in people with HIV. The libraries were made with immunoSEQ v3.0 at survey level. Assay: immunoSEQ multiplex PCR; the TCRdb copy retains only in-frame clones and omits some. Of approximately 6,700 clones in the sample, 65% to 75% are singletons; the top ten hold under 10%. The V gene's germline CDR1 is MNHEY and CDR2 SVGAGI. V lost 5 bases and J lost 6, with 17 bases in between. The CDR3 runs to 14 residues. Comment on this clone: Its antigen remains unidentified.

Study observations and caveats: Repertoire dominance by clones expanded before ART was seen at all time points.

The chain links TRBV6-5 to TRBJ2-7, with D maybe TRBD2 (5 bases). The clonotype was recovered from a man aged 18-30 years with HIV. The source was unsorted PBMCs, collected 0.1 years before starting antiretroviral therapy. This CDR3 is CASSGRLEGAEQYF. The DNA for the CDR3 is TGTGCCAGCAGTGGACGGTTAGAGGGCGCCGAGCAGTACTTC.